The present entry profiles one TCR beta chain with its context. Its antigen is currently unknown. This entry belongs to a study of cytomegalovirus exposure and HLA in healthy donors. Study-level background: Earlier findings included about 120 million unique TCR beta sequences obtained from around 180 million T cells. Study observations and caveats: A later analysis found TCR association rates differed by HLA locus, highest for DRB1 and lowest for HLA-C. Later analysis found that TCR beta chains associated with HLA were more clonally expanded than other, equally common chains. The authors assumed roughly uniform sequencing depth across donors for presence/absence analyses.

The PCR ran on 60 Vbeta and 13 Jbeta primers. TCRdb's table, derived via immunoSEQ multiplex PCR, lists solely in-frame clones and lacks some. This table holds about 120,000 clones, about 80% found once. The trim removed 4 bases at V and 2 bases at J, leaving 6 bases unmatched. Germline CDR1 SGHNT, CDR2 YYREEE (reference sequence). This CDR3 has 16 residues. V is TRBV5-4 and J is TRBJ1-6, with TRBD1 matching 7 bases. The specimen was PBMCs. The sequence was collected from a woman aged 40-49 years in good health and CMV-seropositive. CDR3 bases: TGTGCCAGCAGCCTGATTGGGACAGCCTATAATTCACCCCTCCACTTT. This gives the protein CASSLIGTAYNSPLHF.